This TCR beta chain was found in a study of T-cell memory formation after mild COVID-19. The table lists this clonotype with a few counts. The CDR3 is 16 amino acids. Between the trimmed V and J ends, which lost 5 bases and 1 base, there was a span of 15 bases. Germline CDR1 SGHTA, CDR2 FQGNSA. TCRdb passed the 5' RACE reads through MiXCR, listing each CDR3 protein once. The sample yields 250,000 to 350,000 distinct CDR3 sequences, 15% to 20% seen once. This chain links TRBV7-2 with TRBJ2-1, with D maybe TRBD2 (6 bases). Sequenced: PBMCs or a T cell subset sorted from them (not recorded which). The TCR was taken from a man aged 18 to 29 who had mild COVID-19 (a few samples of this study predate the infection). Cell type and time point are not known. CDR3 region: CASSQRGYNSYNEQFF. The CDR3 DNA is TGTGCCAGCAGCCAACGGGGGTACAATTCCTACAATGAGCAGTTCTTC. Complete variable domain (other parts from reference TRBV7-2 and TRBJ2-1): GAGVSQSPSNKVTEKGKDVELRCDPISGHTALYWYRQSLGQGLEFLIYFQGNSAPDKSGLPSDRFSAERTGGSVSTLTIQRTQQEDSAVYLCASSQRGYNSYNEQFFGPGTRLTVL.